The present TCR beta chain was sequenced within a study of shared clonotypes between healthy human individuals. Broader study findings: What rarefaction showed was incomplete sorted-subset sequencing despite large depth. Shared clonotypes across all four donors exceeded non-shared ones in generation probability.

Regarding this clone: Its antigen is still unknown.

The authors ran the assay at deep level. Across several immunoSEQ plates, the genomic DNA of each subset was split evenly. This table comes from immunoSEQ multiplex PCR, and its TCRdb copy is limited to in-frame clones, with some not included. The sample lists about 1 million clones, around 76% seen once, with approximately 1.5% in the top ten. The sequence came from a young man in good health. The sequenced material came from memory CD4+ T cells sorted from blood. Subset in this sample: CD45RA-negative fraction.

CDR3 loop: CASLGSGVGEQYF. In nucleotides, the CDR3 is TGTGCCTCCCTGGGGAGCGGGGTCGGGGAGCAGTACTTC. The chain uses TRBV6-6 and TRBJ2-7; 7 bases match TRBD2. Germline loops: CDR1 MNHNY, CDR2 SVGAGI (reference sequence). The V gene end was trimmed by 11 bases and the J gene end by 7 bases; junction bases not matched to a gene: 14. The CDR3 runs to 13 residues.